This T cell receptor (beta chain) is from a study of lymphopenia after photon versus proton radiotherapy. Study outcomes and limitations: Relative stability marked proton patients; photon patients lost diversity and naive cells.

This clone showed up just a few times. Its antigen is currently unknown. V dropped 6 bases and J dropped 0 bases, with 8 bases sitting between them. Germline assignment: CDR1 SGHDN and CDR2 FVKESK. The CDR3 sequence is 14 residues long. The data were produced by immunoSEQ multiplex PCR, yet TCRdb's version contains in-frame clones alone and is incomplete. The sample includes roughly 25,000 clones, around four fifths of them seen just once. This sequence originates from a woman in her seventies with pancreatic cancer. The source material was peripheral blood, sampled from a patient treated with proton-based radiotherapy. The chain joins TRBV14 to TRBJ2-2; the D gene is possibly TRBD1 (6 bases). The CDR3 region is CASRTGSNTGELFF. CDR3 nucleotide sequence: TGTGCCAGCAGGACAGGTTCGAACACCGGGGAGCTGTTTTTT.